This T cell receptor beta chain appears in the sequencing data of a study of blood T cells in healthy people across ages. With a J-beta primer mix and a sample-barcoded 5' primer, a second PCR ran 7 to 11 cycles. MiXCR, applied by TCRdb to the 5' RACE reads, yields one record per CDR3 protein. The data show hundreds of thousands of distinct CDR3 sequences, more than 45% seen once. V was pared by 6 bases and J by 3 bases, with 9 bases between. The CDR3 length is 12 residues. Germline assignment: CDR1 MDHEN and CDR2 SYDVKM. Source material: blood. This TCR came from a man in his fifties or sixties in good health. The chain has TRBV28 and TRBJ2-7; D uncertain. The CDR3 DNA sequence: TGTGCCAGCAGACGGGCCGTCTACGAGCAGTACTTC. Its translation: CASRRAVYEQYF. The complete variable domain, with remaining parts taken from reference TRBV28 and TRBJ2-7, reads DVKVTQSSRYLVKRTGEKVFLECVQDMDHENMFWYRQDPGLGLRLIYFSYDVKMKEKGDIPEGYSVSREKKERFSLILESASTNQTSMYLCASRRAVYEQYFGPGTRLTVT.